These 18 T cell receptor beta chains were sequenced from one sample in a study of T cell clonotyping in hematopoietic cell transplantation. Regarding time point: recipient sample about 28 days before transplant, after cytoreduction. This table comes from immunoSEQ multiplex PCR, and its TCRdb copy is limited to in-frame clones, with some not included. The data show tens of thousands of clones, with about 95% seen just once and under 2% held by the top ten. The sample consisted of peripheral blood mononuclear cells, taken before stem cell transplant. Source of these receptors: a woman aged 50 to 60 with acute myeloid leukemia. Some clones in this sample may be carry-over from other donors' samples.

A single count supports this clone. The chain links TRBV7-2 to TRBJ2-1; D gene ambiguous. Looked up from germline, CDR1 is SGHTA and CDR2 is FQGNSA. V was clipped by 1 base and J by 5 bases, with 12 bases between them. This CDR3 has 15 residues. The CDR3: CASSLGFQRNNEQFF. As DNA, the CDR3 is TGTGCCAGCAGCTTAGGATTCCAGAGAAACAATGAGCAGTTCTTC.

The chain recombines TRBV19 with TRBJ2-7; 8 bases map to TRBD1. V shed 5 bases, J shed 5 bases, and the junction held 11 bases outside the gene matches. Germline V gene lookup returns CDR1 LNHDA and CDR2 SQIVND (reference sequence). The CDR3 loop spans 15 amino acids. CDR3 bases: TGTGCCAGTAGTGGTTCTAGGACAGGGTTCCACGAGCAGTACTTC. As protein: CASSGSRTGFHEQYF.

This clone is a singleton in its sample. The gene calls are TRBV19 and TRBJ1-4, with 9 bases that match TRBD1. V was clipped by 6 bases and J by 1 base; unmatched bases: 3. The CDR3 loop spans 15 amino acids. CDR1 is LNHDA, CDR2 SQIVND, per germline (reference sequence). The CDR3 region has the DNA TGTGCCAGTAGCCGGACAGGGGAAACTAATGAAAAACTGTTTTTT. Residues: CASSRTGETNEKLFF.

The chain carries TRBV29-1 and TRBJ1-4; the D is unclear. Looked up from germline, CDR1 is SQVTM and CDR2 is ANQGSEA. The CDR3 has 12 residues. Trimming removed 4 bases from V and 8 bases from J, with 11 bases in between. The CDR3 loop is CSVALPGEKLFF. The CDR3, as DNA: TGCAGCGTTGCTTTGCCGGGCGAAAAACTGTTTTTT.

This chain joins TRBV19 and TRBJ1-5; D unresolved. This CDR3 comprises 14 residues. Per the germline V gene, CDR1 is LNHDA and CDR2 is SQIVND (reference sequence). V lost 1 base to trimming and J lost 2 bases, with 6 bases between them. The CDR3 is CASSIVAGNQPQHF. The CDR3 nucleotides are TGTGCCAGTAGTATAGTGGCTGGCAATCAGCCCCAGCATTTT.

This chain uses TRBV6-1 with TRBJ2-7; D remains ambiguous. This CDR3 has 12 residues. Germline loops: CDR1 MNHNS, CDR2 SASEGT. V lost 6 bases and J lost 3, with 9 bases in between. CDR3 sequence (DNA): TGTGCCAGCAGCGTGGACCTCTACGAGCAGTACTTC. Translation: CASSVDLYEQYF.

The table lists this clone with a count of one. DNA of the CDR3: TGTGCCAGCACCCCAGGGACTGGAAACACCATATATTTT. Its translation is CASTPGTGNTIYF. The chain recombines TRBV6-1 with TRBJ1-3; a possible D gene is TRBD1 (5 bases). Germline values: CDR1 MNHNS, CDR2 SASEGT. Between the trimmed V and J ends, which lost 7 bases and 2 bases, there was a span of 9 bases. The CDR3 is 13 residues long.

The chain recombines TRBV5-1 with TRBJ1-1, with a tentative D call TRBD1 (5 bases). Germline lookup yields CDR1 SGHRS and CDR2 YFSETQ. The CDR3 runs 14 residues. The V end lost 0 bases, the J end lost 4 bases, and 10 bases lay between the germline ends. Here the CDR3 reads CASSLGGSPTEAFF. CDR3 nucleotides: TGCGCCAGCAGCTTGGGGGGGAGCCCCACTGAAGCTTTCTTT.

CDR3 residues: CASSRQGIINTIYF. DNA of the CDR3: TGTGCCAGCAGCAGACAGGGGATTATAAACACCATATATTTT. This sequence joins TRBV7-8 and TRBJ1-3; 8 bases agree with TRBD1. Per germline, CDR1 SGHVS and CDR2 FQNEAQ. V shed 5 bases and J 6 bases; nucleotides not matched to a gene: 6. The length of the CDR3 is 14 residues.

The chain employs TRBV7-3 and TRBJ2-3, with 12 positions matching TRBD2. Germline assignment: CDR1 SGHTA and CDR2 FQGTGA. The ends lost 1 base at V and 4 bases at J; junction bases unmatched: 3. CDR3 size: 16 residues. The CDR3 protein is CASSLRPSGGADTQYF. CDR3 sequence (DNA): TGTGCCAGCAGCTTAAGGCCTAGCGGGGGGGCAGATACGCAGTATTTT.

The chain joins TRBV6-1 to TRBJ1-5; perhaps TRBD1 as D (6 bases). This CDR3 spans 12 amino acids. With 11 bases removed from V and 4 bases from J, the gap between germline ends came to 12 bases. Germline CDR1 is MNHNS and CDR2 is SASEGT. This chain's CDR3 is CAVTTGNQPQHF. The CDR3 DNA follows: TGTGCCGTGACAACAGGGAATCAGCCCCAGCATTTT.

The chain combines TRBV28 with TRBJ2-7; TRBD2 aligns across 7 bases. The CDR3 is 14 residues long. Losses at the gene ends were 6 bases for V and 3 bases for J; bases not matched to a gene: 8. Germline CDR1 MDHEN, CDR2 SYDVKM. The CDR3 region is CASRSPGGSYEQYF. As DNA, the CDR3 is TGTGCCAGCAGATCCCCTGGCGGGAGCTACGAGCAGTACTTC.

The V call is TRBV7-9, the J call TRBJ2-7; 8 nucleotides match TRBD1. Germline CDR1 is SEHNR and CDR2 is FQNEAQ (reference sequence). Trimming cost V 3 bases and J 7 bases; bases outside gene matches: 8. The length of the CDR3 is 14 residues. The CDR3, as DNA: TGTGCCAGCAGCTTTCGGACAGGGCTGTATGAGCAGTACTTC. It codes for CASSFRTGLYEQYF.

CDR3 region: CASSIPPGDGYTF. The CDR3 region has the DNA TGTGCCAGTAGTATCCCTCCTGGGGATGGCTACACCTTC. V usage is TRBV19 and J usage is TRBJ1-2, with D hard to call. V lost 3 bases to trimming and J lost 6 bases, with 11 bases between them. The length of the CDR3 is 13 residues. Per germline, CDR1 LNHDA and CDR2 SQIVND (reference sequence). Looking up the rest from reference TRBV19 and TRBJ1-2 gives the full variable domain: DGGITQSPKYLFRKEGQNVTLSCEQNLNHDAMYWYRQDPGQGLRLIYYSQIVNDFQKGDIAEGYSVSREKKESFPLTVTSAQKNPTAFYLCASSIPPGDGYTFGSGTRLTVV.

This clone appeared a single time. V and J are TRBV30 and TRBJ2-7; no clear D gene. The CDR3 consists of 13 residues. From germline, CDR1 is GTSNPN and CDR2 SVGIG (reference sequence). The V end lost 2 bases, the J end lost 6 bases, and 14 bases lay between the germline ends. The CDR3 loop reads CAWSPPGRREQYF. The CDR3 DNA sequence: TGTGCCTGGAGTCCCCCTGGTAGACGCGAGCAGTACTTC.

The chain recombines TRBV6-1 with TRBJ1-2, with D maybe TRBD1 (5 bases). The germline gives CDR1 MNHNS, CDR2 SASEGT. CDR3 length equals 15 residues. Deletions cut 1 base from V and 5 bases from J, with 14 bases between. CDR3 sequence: CASSEDTGTGYGYTF. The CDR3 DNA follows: TGTGCCAGCAGTGAAGACACCGGGACTGGATATGGCTACACCTTC.

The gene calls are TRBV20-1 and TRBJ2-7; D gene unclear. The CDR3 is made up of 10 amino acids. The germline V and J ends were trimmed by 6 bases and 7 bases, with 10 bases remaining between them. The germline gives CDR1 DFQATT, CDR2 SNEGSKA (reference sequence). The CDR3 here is CSAGTVEQYF. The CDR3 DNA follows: TGCAGTGCCGGAACCGTGGAGCAGTACTTC.

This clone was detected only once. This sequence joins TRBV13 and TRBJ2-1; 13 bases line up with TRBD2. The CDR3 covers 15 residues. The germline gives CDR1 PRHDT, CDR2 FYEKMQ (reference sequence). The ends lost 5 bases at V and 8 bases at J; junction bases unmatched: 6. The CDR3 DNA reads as TGTGCCAGCAGCCCGACTAGCGGGGGGTTCGATGAGCAGTTCTTC. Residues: CASSPTSGGFDEQFF.